The 9 T cell receptor beta chains presented below share a single source sample, sequenced in a study of blood T cell repertoires in COVID-19. Measured with immunoSEQ multiplex PCR; TCRdb has only the in-frame clones, and not every one. The table shows nearly 400,000 clones, with roughly 89% occurring only once. The sample taken for sequencing was PBMCs or T cells enriched from blood (not recorded which). Receptors were obtained from a woman aged 25-40 years who had recovered from COVID-19.

This clone was seen only once. V is TRBV5-1 and J is TRBJ1-6, with 7 bases fitting TRBD1. In germline, CDR1 is SGHRS, CDR2 YFSETQ. J was trimmed by 9 bases and V by 0 bases; bases with no gene match: 3. The CDR3 spans 14 residues. CDR3 coding DNA: TGCGCCAGCAGCTTGGCCGACAGGGCTTCACCCCTCCACTTT. Translation: CASSLADRASPLHF. Variable domain in full (rest from reference TRBV5-1 and TRBJ1-6): KAGVTQTPRYLIKTRGQQVTLSCSPISGHRSVSWYQQTPGQGLQFLFEYFSETQRNKGNFPGRFSGRQFSNSRSEMNVSTLELGDSALYLCASSLADRASPLHFGNGTRLTVT.

A single count supports this clone. V usage is TRBV7-9 and J usage is TRBJ1-2; the D gene is possibly TRBD1 (5 bases). CDR1 and CDR2 from the germline V gene are SEHNR and FQNEAQ (reference sequence). Trimming removed 5 bases from V and 4 bases from J, with 17 bases in between. This CDR3 is 15 amino acids long. In DNA, the CDR3 is TGTGCCAGCAGCCCGGGGAGGGGACCGCGCTATGGCTACACCTTC. Translation gives CASSPGRGPRYGYTF.

This clone has only one observation. This chain connects TRBV5-1 to TRBJ1-6, with 7 bases that match TRBD1. J gave up 5 bases and V 4 bases, and 6 bases lay outside the gene matches. Germline assignment: CDR1 SGHRS and CDR2 YFSETQ. The CDR3 is made up of 15 amino acids. The CDR3 region is CASSPRDSNNSPLHF. CDR3 nucleotide sequence: TGCGCCAGCAGCCCGAGGGACAGCAATAATTCACCCCTCCACTTT. Full variable domain (missing parts from reference TRBV5-1 and TRBJ1-6): KAGVTQTPRYLIKTRGQQVTLSCSPISGHRSVSWYQQTPGQGLQFLFEYFSETQRNKGNFPGRFSGRQFSNSRSEMNVSTLELGDSALYLCASSPRDSNNSPLHFGNGTRLTVT.

The V call is TRBV19, the J call TRBJ1-3; 8 bases match TRBD1. V trimming: 8 bases; J trimming: 4 bases; junction bases outside the gene matches: 10. In germline, CDR1 is LNHDA, CDR2 SQIVND (reference sequence). The CDR3 spans 15 residues. CDR3 region: CASGRATGVGNTIYF. The CDR3 coding sequence is TGTGCCAGTGGCCGAGCGACAGGGGTAGGAAACACCATATATTTT.

The J gene is TRBJ2-2, the V gene TRBV5-4; D not resolved. Germline V gene data show CDR1 as SGHNT and CDR2 as YYREEE (reference sequence). The CDR3 sequence is 15 residues long. Trimming removed 1 base from V and 4 bases from J, with 11 bases in between. In DNA, the CDR3 is TGTGCCAGCAGCTTGTCGCGGTATATCACCGGGGAGCTGTTTTTT. Protein sequence: CASSLSRYITGELFF. The entire variable domain, with the rest obtained from reference TRBV5-4 and TRBJ2-2, is as follows: ETGVTQSPTHLIKTRGQQVTLRCSSQSGHNTVSWYQQALGQGPQFIFQYYREEENGRGNFPPRFSGLQFPNYSSELNVNALELDDSALYLCASSLSRYITGELFFGEGSRLTVL.

The chain has TRBV6-5 and TRBJ1-4; the D gene is possibly TRBD1 (5 bases). In germline, CDR1 is MNHEY, CDR2 SVGAGI. Trimming took off 10 bases at V and 8 bases at J, with 23 bases between the two ends. The CDR3 totals 15 residues. As DNA, the CDR3 is TGTGCCACCGGGGGACTAGGCACAGCCACCGAAAAACTGTTTTTT. Amino acid sequence: CATGGLGTATEKLFF.

This chain joins TRBV30 and TRBJ1-6; TRBD1 aligns across 7 bases. Germline V gene data show CDR1 as GTSNPN and CDR2 as SVGIG (reference sequence). The CDR3 extends over 14 amino acids. V was pared by 4 bases and J by 0 bases, with 0 bases of the junction left unmatched. The CDR3 sequence: CAWTGGSYNSPLHF. DNA of the CDR3: TGTGCCTGGACAGGGGGCTCCTATAATTCACCCCTCCACTTT.

The chain is built from TRBV19 and TRBJ1-2; weak D call: TRBD1 (6 bases). The V and J ends lost 4 bases and 4 bases respectively, with 16 bases between them. There are 15 residues in the CDR3. Germline V gene sequence: CDR1 LNHDA, CDR2 SQIVND (reference sequence). The CDR3 reads CASSTAGGFGYGYTF. The CDR3 nucleotides read TGTGCCAGTAGTACGGCGGGGGGCTTTGGCTATGGCTACACCTTC.

This clone was found a few times. The chain employs TRBV19 and TRBJ2-2, with 12 positions matching TRBD2. Germline-derived CDR1 and CDR2 are LNHDA and SQIVND (reference sequence). This CDR3 region has 14 residues. V was clipped by 7 bases and J by 5 bases; unmatched bases: 2. This chain's CDR3 is CASTGTSGTGELFF. The CDR3, as DNA: TGTGCCAGTACCGGGACTAGCGGGACCGGGGAGCTGTTTTTT.